These T cell receptor beta chains were read from a single sample in a study of shared clonotypes between healthy human individuals. The data were produced by immunoSEQ multiplex PCR, yet TCRdb's version contains in-frame clones alone and is incomplete. The sample records some 1.4 million clones, more than 95% being singletons. Sequenced material: naive CD4+ T cells sorted from blood. The origin of the receptors is a man under 40 in good health. CDR3s include the opening cysteine and the closing phenylalanine or tryptophan. D genes are given only for firm matches. The size field is filled for only some rows; it gives once, few, many or a size class.

CDR3 protein: CASSLNYGTPPNEQFF; CDR3 DNA: TGTGCCAGCAGTTTGAACTACGGGACCCCGCCCAATGAGCAGTTCTTC; V gene: TRBV7-2; J gene: TRBJ2-1; clone size: NA; D gene: NA
CDR3 protein: CASSGDRTDQPQHF; CDR3 DNA: TGTGCCAGCAGTGGCGACAGGACAGATCAGCCCCAGCATTTT; V gene: TRBV2; J gene: TRBJ1-5; clone size: NA; D gene: NA
CDR3 protein: CASSAGQGFNEQFF; CDR3 DNA: TGTGCCAGCAGCGCGGGACAGGGATTCAATGAGCAGTTCTTC; V gene: TRBV2; J gene: TRBJ2-1; clone size: once; D gene: TRBD1
CDR3 protein: CASSIISAETAEQFF; CDR3 DNA: TGTGCCAGTAGTATCATATCGGCTGAGACGGCTGAGCAGTTCTTC; V gene: TRBV19; J gene: TRBJ2-1; clone size: NA; D gene: NA
CDR3 protein: CASSPGGTDIDEQYF; CDR3 DNA: TGTGCCAGCAGCCCCGGTGGAACTGACATAGACGAGCAGTACTTC; V gene: TRBV5-4; J gene: TRBJ2-7; clone size: NA; D gene: NA
CDR3 protein: CASSGIGLVSNEQFF; CDR3 DNA: TGCGCCAGCAGCGGAATAGGACTAGTATCTAATGAGCAGTTCTTC; V gene: TRBV5-1; J gene: TRBJ2-1; clone size: NA; D gene: TRBD2
CDR3 protein: CASSVRINYGYTF; CDR3 DNA: TGTGCCAGCAGTGTCAGGATTAACTATGGCTACACCTTC; V gene: TRBV6-1; J gene: TRBJ1-2; clone size: NA; D gene: NA
CDR3 protein: CASSYLPGLFLGYTF; CDR3 DNA: TGTGCCAGCAGCTACCTCCCCGGGTTGTTCCTAGGCTACACCTTC; V gene: TRBV28; J gene: TRBJ1-2; clone size: NA; D gene: NA
CDR3 protein: CAWSDSLDQPQHF; CDR3 DNA: TGTGCCTGGAGTGACTCGCTGGACCAGCCCCAGCATTTT; V gene: TRBV30; J gene: TRBJ1-5; clone size: once; D gene: NA
CDR3 protein: CGGTQGILRNEQFF; CDR3 DNA: TGTGGAGGTACACAGGGAATCTTGCGGAATGAGCAGTTCTTC; V gene: TRBV2; J gene: TRBJ2-1; clone size: NA; D gene: NA
CDR3 protein: CASSPSRDLLGELFF; CDR3 DNA: TGTGCCAGCAGCCCGTCCCGGGACCTTCTCGGGGAGCTGTTTTTT; V gene: TRBV5-6; J gene: TRBJ2-2; clone size: NA; D gene: NA
CDR3 protein: CASTESGYGSYEQYF; CDR3 DNA: TGTGCCAGCACTGAATCGGGCTATGGATCCTACGAGCAGTACTTC; V gene: TRBV28; J gene: TRBJ2-7; clone size: NA; D gene: NA
CDR3 protein: CASSPLAGVNNEQFF; CDR3 DNA: TGTGCCAGCTCGCCTCTAGCGGGAGTGAACAATGAGCAGTTCTTC; V gene: TRBV18; J gene: TRBJ2-1; clone size: NA; D gene: TRBD2
CDR3 protein: CASSLPTSELSEQYF; CDR3 DNA: TGTGCCAGCAGCCTCCCGACTAGCGAGTTGAGCGAGCAGTACTTC; V gene: TRBV14; J gene: TRBJ2-7; clone size: NA; D gene: TRBD2
CDR3 protein: CASSLANSRYEQYF; CDR3 DNA: TGTGCCAGCAGCTTAGCGAACAGTCGCTACGAGCAGTACTTC; V gene: TRBV7-8; J gene: TRBJ2-7; clone size: NA; D gene: NA
CDR3 protein: CASSLFTSGSTDTQYF; CDR3 DNA: TGCGCCAGCAGCTTATTCACTAGCGGGAGCACAGATACGCAGTATTTT; V gene: TRBV5-1; J gene: TRBJ2-3; clone size: NA; D gene: TRBD2
CDR3 protein: CASSPAGGLVLNEKLFF; CDR3 DNA: TGTGCCAGCAGTCCGGCGGGAGGATTAGTTTTAAATGAAAAACTGTTTTTT; V gene: TRBV2; J gene: TRBJ1-4; clone size: NA; D gene: NA
CDR3 protein: CASREQASSQETQYF; CDR3 DNA: TGTGCCAGCAGGGAACAGGCTAGCTCTCAAGAGACCCAGTACTTC; V gene: TRBV6-5; J gene: TRBJ2-5; clone size: NA; D gene: NA
CDR3 protein: CSVQRGRTEAFF; CDR3 DNA: TGCAGCGTCCAGAGGGGGCGCACTGAAGCTTTCTTT; V gene: TRBV29-1; J gene: TRBJ1-1; clone size: once; D gene: TRBD1
CDR3 protein: CASSPLPETDTQYF; CDR3 DNA: TGTGCCAGCTCACCGTTACCAGAAACAGATACGCAGTATTTT; V gene: TRBV18; J gene: TRBJ2-3; clone size: NA; D gene: NA
CDR3 protein: CASSLSGRQFYTF; CDR3 DNA: TGTGCCAGCAGTTTATCGGGACGCCAATTCTACACCTTC; V gene: TRBV28; J gene: TRBJ1-2; clone size: few; D gene: NA
CDR3 protein: CASSLSRADTQYF; CDR3 DNA: TGTGCCAGCAGTCTGTCAAGGGCAGATACGCAGTATTTT; V gene: TRBV11-3; J gene: TRBJ2-3; clone size: NA; D gene: NA
CDR3 protein: CASSQPGTGYNEQFF; CDR3 DNA: TGTGCCAGCAGTCAACCCGGGACAGGGTACAATGAGCAGTTCTTC; V gene: TRBV7-9; J gene: TRBJ2-1; clone size: NA; D gene: TRBD1